This TCR beta chain was sequenced in a study of blood T cell repertoires in COVID-19. Looking at the study overall: PBMCs, B-cell-depleted T cells, or T cells provided the cDNA or gDNA that made up the material.

This clone was seen a few times. Germline lookup yields CDR1 SGHTS and CDR2 YDEGEE. The CDR3 is made up of 16 amino acids. V shed 2 bases and J 3 bases; nucleotides not matched to a gene: 8. Original handling: Reference gene primer amplification gave nucleated cell count estimates. The data were produced by immunoSEQ multiplex PCR, yet TCRdb's version contains in-frame clones alone and is incomplete. V, J and clone size are taken as reported in that table, and D and trimming were inferred from the DNA itself. The sample includes roughly 55,000 clones, about 72% of them seen just once. J is TRBJ1-5 and V is TRBV5-8, with 7 bases that match TRBD1. The TCR was taken from a man at least 80 years old with acute or convalescent COVID-19. The sequencing sample was made of peripheral blood. CDR3 in amino acids: CASSFTTGRFNQPQHF. For the CDR3, the DNA is TGTGCCAGCAGCTTTACGACAGGGCGATTCAATCAGCCCCAGCATTTT.